The clone carrying this TCR beta chain was observed a few times. Germline V lookup: CDR1 MNHEY, CDR2 SMNVEV (reference sequence). The CDR3 consists of 15 residues. V lost 1 base to trimming and J lost 3 bases, with 12 bases between them. Regions amplified from RNA transcripts were the TCR beta CDR3 regions. The TCR CDR3 first-round RT-PCR relied on the HTBI primer set. MiXCR was run by TCRdb on the multiplex PCR reads, yielding one entry per CDR3 protein. The sample holds hundreds of thousands of distinct CDR3 sequences, around 13% seen once. The sample originates from a study of T cells in Graves' hyperthyroidism and ophthalmopathy. Diagnosis of hyperthyroidism was new in patients aged 18 to 65, and its duration was under 2 months. Exclusion of patients followed from uncontrolled infection, other autoimmune disease, pregnancy or lactation. Together with thyroid ultrasound, orbital computed tomography, serum thyroxine and TRAb, clinical symptoms were used for diagnoses.

This clonotype was sampled from a woman in her twenties or thirties with Graves' hyperthyroidism. Sequenced: blood. V usage is TRBV27 and J usage is TRBJ1-1, with D perhaps matching TRBD1 (5 bases). The CDR3 region has the DNA TGTGCCAGCAGTTTATTCTTTGGGGACTACACTGAAGCTTTCTTT. Residues: CASSLFFGDYTEAFF.